The next 18 T cell receptor beta chains were all read from a single sample in a study of blood T cell repertoires in COVID-19. Using immunoSEQ multiplex PCR, the repertoire was profiled, and TCRdb retains in-frame clones only, with some absent. This repertoire shows around 260,000 clones, roughly 89% found once; its top ten account for less than 0.95%. The sequencing sample was made of peripheral blood. These receptor sequences come from a woman aged 40 to 50 who had recovered from COVID-19.

The rearrangement links TRBV3-1 (or the pseudogene TRBV3-2) to TRBJ2-7; D perhaps matches TRBD2 (5 bases). CDR1 LGHDT and CDR2 YNNKEL come from the germline V gene (reference sequence). The ends were cut back, 4 bases at V and 8 bases at J, with 18 bases in the middle. CDR3 length equals 14 residues. The CDR3 DNA reads TGTGCCAGCAGCCCAACCGCGGTCTCCGGGAAGCAGTACTTC. Its translation is CASSPTAVSGKQYF.

This chain connects TRBV6-6 to TRBJ2-7, with unresolved D. The CDR3 sequence is 13 residues long. The germline V gene encodes CDR1 MNHNY and CDR2 SVGAGI (reference sequence). Deletions cut 5 bases from V and 2 bases from J, with 10 bases between. CDR3 sequence reads: CASSPQDTYEQYF. The CDR3 DNA follows: TGTGCCAGCAGTCCCCAAGACACCTACGAGCAGTACTTC.

V usage is TRBV10-3 and J usage is TRBJ2-1; 7 nucleotides line up with TRBD2. Germline assignment: CDR1 ENHRY and CDR2 SYGVKD. Trimming cost V 4 bases and J 15 bases; bases outside gene matches: 12. This CDR3 spans 13 amino acids. Here the CDR3 reads CAISGGEREPLFF. CDR3 sequence (DNA): TGTGCCATCAGTGGGGGGGAGCGGGAACCCTTGTTCTTC.

V and J are TRBV11-3 and TRBJ2-1; D unresolved. CDR3 size: 15 residues. Trimming took off 1 base at V and 4 bases at J, with 11 bases between the two ends. Germline loops: CDR1 SGHNT, CDR2 YENEEA. As DNA, the CDR3 is TGTGCCAGCAGCTTAGGCCAGATGACTTACAATGAGCAGTTCTTC. Amino acid sequence: CASSLGQMTYNEQFF.

The rearrangement links TRBV28 to TRBJ2-3; D possibly corresponds to TRBD1 (6 bases). The CDR3 length is 14 residues. Between the trimmed V and J ends, which lost 5 bases and 5 bases, there was a span of 14 bases. Germline lookup yields CDR1 MDHEN and CDR2 SYDVKM. The CDR3 DNA reads as TGTGCCAGCAGTCTATTGCAGGGGATAGATACGCAGTATTTT. Translation: CASSLLQGIDTQYF.

This sequence joins TRBV27 and TRBJ1-2, with D tentatively TRBD1 (6 bases). V shed 4 bases and J shed 0 bases, with 15 bases lying between them. Germline V CDR1 and CDR2: MNHEY, SMNVEV (reference sequence). CDR3 length: 16 residues. The CDR3 region has the DNA TGTGCCAGCAGTTATTCAGGGGCGAAAGCTAACTATGGCTACACCTTC. Its protein is CASSYSGAKANYGYTF.

The chain joins TRBV19 to TRBJ2-1; TRBD2 matches 10 bases. V lost 9 bases to trimming and J lost 0 bases; unmatched junction nucleotides: 5. The V gene's germline CDR1 is LNHDA and CDR2 SQIVND (reference sequence). The CDR3 loop spans 15 amino acids. This CDR3 is CASVAGGHSYNEQFF. The CDR3, as DNA: TGTGCCAGCGTAGCGGGAGGCCACTCCTACAATGAGCAGTTCTTC.

V and J are TRBV4-2 and TRBJ2-2; D is possibly TRBD1 (7 bases). The CDR3 runs to 18 residues. With 1 base removed from V and 1 base from J, the gap between germline ends came to 16 bases. The germline CDR1 and CDR2 sequences are LGHNA and YNFKEQ. The DNA of the CDR3 is TGTGCCAGCAGCCAAGTCTCCAGGGGGGTCGGGAACACCGGGGAGCTGTTTTTT. Its protein is CASSQVSRGVGNTGELFF.

The rearrangement joins TRBV10-3 to TRBJ2-2, with TRBD2 identical over 7 bases. The CDR3 is 16 amino acids. Unmatched junction bases numbered 11, after V lost 7 bases and J lost 3 bases. Looked up from germline, CDR1 is ENHRY and CDR2 is SYGVKD. DNA for the CDR3: TGTGCCATCAAAAACCGGGGAGGGATAGACACCGGGGAGCTGTTTTTT. Translation gives CAIKNRGGIDTGELFF.

The chain is built from TRBV6-5 and TRBJ1-2, with 7 bases fitting TRBD1. The CDR3 is made up of 12 amino acids. Looked up from germline, CDR1 is MNHEY and CDR2 is SVGAGI. J gave up 4 bases and V 8 bases, and 4 bases lay outside the gene matches. CDR3 sequence reads: CASEDRFYGYTF. CDR3 nucleotides: TGTGCCAGCGAGGACAGGTTCTATGGCTACACCTTC.

The chain is built from TRBV27 and TRBJ1-6; 10 positions agree with TRBD1. Germline CDR1 is MNHEY and CDR2 is SMNVEV (reference sequence). This CDR3 spans 16 amino acids. V lost 8 bases and J lost 4; bases outside the gene matches: 8. CDR3 region: CASGRQGASYNSPLHF. DNA of the CDR3: TGTGCCAGCGGGAGACAGGGGGCCTCTTATAATTCACCCCTCCACTTT.

This sequence joins TRBV29-1 and TRBJ1-1; 8 bases agree with TRBD1. Germline V lookup: CDR1 SQVTM, CDR2 ANQGSEA. V lost 5 bases, J lost 4 bases, and 12 bases stayed unmatched. The length of the CDR3 is 15 residues. The CDR3, as DNA: TGCAGCGTTTGGACAGGGAATGTTCTGGGCACTGAAGCTTTCTTT. This translates into CSVWTGNVLGTEAFF. Full variable domain (remainder filled in from reference TRBV29-1 and TRBJ1-1): SAVISQKPSRDICQRGTSLTIQCQVDSQVTMMFWYRQQPGQSLTLIATANQGSEATYESGFVIDKFPISRPNLTFSTLTVSNMSPEDSSIYLCSVWTGNVLGTEAFFGQGTRLTVV.

The CDR3 region has the DNA TGCGCCAGCAGCTTGAATCCAGGGTTATATCTAGCCAAAAACATTCAGTACTTC. Translated: CASSLNPGLYLAKNIQYF. The gene calls are TRBV5-1 and TRBJ2-4, with a weak D call TRBD1 (5 bases). The germline V gene has CDR1 SGHRS and CDR2 YFSETQ. CDR3 length equals 18 residues. Trimming took 1 base from V and 0 from J, leaving 17 bases between them. Based on the CDR3 plus reference TRBV5-1 and TRBJ2-4, the full variable domain is KAGVTQTPRYLIKTRGQQVTLSCSPISGHRSVSWYQQTPGQGLQFLFEYFSETQRNKGNFPGRFSGRQFSNSRSEMNVSTLELGDSALYLCASSLNPGLYLAKNIQYFGAGTRLSVL.

The CDR3 bases are TGCGCCAGCAGCCTGGGGCCGACAGGGGCCCAAGAGACCCAGTACTTC. It translates to CASSLGPTGAQETQYF. The chain uses TRBV5-1 and TRBJ2-5, with 8 bases lining up with TRBD1. V lost 4 bases, J lost 1 base, and 9 bases stayed unmatched. Germline V CDR1 and CDR2: SGHRS, YFSETQ. This CDR3 spans 16 amino acids.

DNA for the CDR3: TGTGCCAGCCGTGGACAGGAACTTAATGAAAAACTGTTTTTT. Translated, it gives CASRGQELNEKLFF. This chain connects TRBV18 to TRBJ1-4; 7 bases map to TRBD1. V dropped 8 bases and J dropped 4; count of bases not matched to a gene: 7. Germline assignment: CDR1 KGHSH and CDR2 LQKENI. The CDR3 totals 14 residues.

This clone was counted between two and nine times. The V gene is TRBV28, the J gene TRBJ2-2; 7 positions match TRBD1. Trimming cost V 11 bases and J 0 bases; bases outside gene matches: 6. CDR1 is MDHEN and CDR2 is SYDVKM in the germline V gene. The CDR3 extends over 14 amino acids. CDR3 region: CAAKGATNTGELFF. CDR3 DNA: TGTGCCGCTAAGGGGGCCACGAACACCGGGGAGCTGTTTTTT.

The chain carries TRBV15 and TRBJ2-5; D not resolved. Between the trimmed V and J ends, which lost 0 bases and 5 bases, there was a span of 7 bases. This CDR3 has 13 residues. Germline CDR1 reads LNHNV; CDR2 reads YYDKDF (reference sequence). CDR3 DNA: TGTGCCACCAGCAGAGATCCCTTGGAGACCCAGTACTTC. Amino acids: CATSRDPLETQYF.

The rearrangement joins TRBV30 to TRBJ1-1; D might be TRBD1 (6 bases). Germline V gene sequence: CDR1 GTSNPN, CDR2 SVGIG (reference sequence). V lost 5 bases to trimming and J lost 1 base, with 14 bases between them. The CDR3 is 14 amino acids. CDR3 sequence reads: CAWEKAGANTEAFF. The CDR3 DNA is TGTGCCTGGGAGAAGGCGGGGGCGAACACTGAAGCTTTCTTT.